This T cell receptor beta chain is drawn from a study of CD8+CD57+ T cells in acquired aplastic anemia. Study context: Mean DNA quantity obtained from sorted CD4+ and CD8+ cells was about 3.5 ug. Findings and caveats of the study: About 30 shared CD8+ CDR3s appeared highly expressed within patients' immunodominant clones.

For this clonotype: Its antigen is as yet unknown.

Profiling that covered TCR beta VDJ and CDR3 relied on genomic DNA as its template. TCRdb processed the reads anew with MiXCR; each CDR3 protein has one entry. This table has 150,000 to 200,000 distinct CDR3 sequences, around 48% appearing once. Trimming shortened V by 7 bases and J by 2 bases, and 15 bases separated the two germline ends. CDR3 size: 15 residues. The V gene's germline CDR1 is LGHNA and CDR2 YNFKEQ. Flow cytometry had shown expanded CD8+CD57+ cells in the patients chosen for sequencing. Severe acquired aplastic anemia was present in every patient. This TCR was recovered from a human donor with aplastic anemia. Input material: sorted CD4+, CD8+, or CD8+CD57+ T cells (not recorded which) from PBMCs. The V and J genes are TRBV4-2 and TRBJ2-1; the D gene is possibly TRBD1 (7 bases). The CDR3 coding sequence is TGTGCCAGCATCCGGCAGGGGGGCCCCTACAATGAGCAGTTCTTC. Translating it yields CASIRQGGPYNEQFF.